The present TCR beta chain was sequenced within a study of STAT3 mutations in large granular lymphocyte leukemia. TCRdb's copy holds only in-frame clones and misses some; the assay was immunoSEQ multiplex PCR. The sample holds 2,000 or so clones, over 50% seen once. General study points: Every T-LGLL patient had at least one immunodominant TCRbeta clonotype. Some patients had persisting codominant clonotypes that could mask small clones.

Comments on this clone: As yet, its antigen is unknown.

Per germline, CDR1 SGHRS and CDR2 YFSETQ. The CDR3 extends over 16 amino acids. Trimming removed 5 bases at V and 0 bases at J, with 18 bases between. Material for sequencing was peripheral blood mononuclear cells. This receptor was identified in a man aged 55 to 70 with T-cell large granular lymphocyte leukemia. Some clones in this sample may be carry-over from other donors' samples. The J gene is TRBJ2-7, the V gene TRBV5-1; D is tentatively TRBD1 or TRBD2 (7 bases each). In nucleotides, the CDR3 is TGCGCCAGCAGAGCAGGGGGGGGGCCTATCTCCTACGAGCAGTACTTC. This gives the protein CASRAGGGPISYEQYF.